This T cell receptor (beta chain) was obtained from a study of memory CD4+ T cells and cytomegalovirus serostatus. A remark on this clone: What it recognizes is unknown.

Single viable CD3+CD4+CD8-CD45RO+ cells were sorted as the memory CD4+ T cells. CD4+ T cells were isolated by positive magnetic selection. The CDR3 has 17 residues. The germline V and J ends were trimmed by 4 bases and 0 bases, with 16 bases remaining between them. Looked up from germline, CDR1 is SGHDN and CDR2 is FVKESK. Study observations and caveats: The CMV-associated TCR signature appears largely within the CD4+ memory repertoire. Of about 150 reported CMV TCRbeta sequences, 67 were found in memory CD4+ repertoires.

Sequencing was performed with immunoSEQ multiplex PCR; in TCRdb, only in-frame clones are kept and a portion is missing. This table has 45,000 to 60,000 clones, over 60% appearing once. This TCR came from an adult in good health and CMV-seropositive. The sample comprised memory CD4+ T cells from blood. The chain combines TRBV14 with TRBJ2-1; a weak D match, TRBD1 (5 bases). The CDR3 spells CASSLLQDTSSYNEQFF. The CDR3 DNA sequence: TGTGCCAGCAGCCTGCTTCAGGACACGAGCTCCTACAATGAGCAGTTCTTC.